Below are 25 T cell receptor beta chains sequenced from a single sample in a study of T cells in Graves' hyperthyroidism and ophthalmopathy. TCR beta CDR3 regions were amplified from RNA. When the TCR CDR3 underwent first-round RT-PCR, the HTBI primer set was used. TCRdb passed the multiplex PCR reads through MiXCR, listing each CDR3 protein once. The table records some 510,000 distinct CDR3 sequences, around 21% of them present only once. The sample consisted of blood. These receptors all come from a man aged 18 to 30 with Graves' hyperthyroidism.

This rearrangement joins TRBV6-1 to TRBJ1-1; no definite D call. Germline CDR1 reads MNHNS; CDR2 reads SASEGT. The CDR3 consists of 12 residues. Between the trimmed V and J ends, which lost 6 bases and 7 bases, there was a span of 12 bases. CDR3 bases: TGTGCCAGCAGGCCCACTTCGGGTGAAGCTTTCTTT. It encodes CASRPTSGEAFF.

This clonotype was picked up many times. The chain carries TRBV30 and TRBJ2-7, with D possibly TRBD2 on 6 matching bases. Between the trimmed V and J ends, which lost 4 bases and 4 bases, there was a span of 11 bases. This CDR3 comprises 12 residues. Per the germline V gene, CDR1 is GTSNPN and CDR2 is SVGIG (reference sequence). The DNA of the CDR3 is TGTGCCTGGAAGGTGGGGGGTTACGAGCAGTACTTC. Protein: CAWKVGGYEQYF.

This clonotype was recorded at least ten times. A much larger clone lies one base from this, so it may be a read error. The rearrangement links TRBV27 to TRBJ2-5, with D perhaps matching TRBD2 (5 bases). CDR3 length: 13 residues. V was pared by 3 bases and J by 5 bases, with 10 bases between. The V gene's germline CDR1 is MNHEY and CDR2 SMNVEV (reference sequence). In nucleotides, the CDR3 is TGTGCCAGCAGTTTTCGGGGTTGGGAGACCCAGTACTTC. This codes for CASSFRGWETQYF.

This rearrangement joins TRBV28 to TRBJ2-3; possible D gene TRBD2, 6 bases. The CDR3 consists of 17 residues. Germline lookup yields CDR1 MDHEN and CDR2 SYDVKM. With 8 bases removed from V and 2 bases from J, the gap between germline ends came to 23 bases. The CDR3 loop is CASGREKSGGPTDTQYF. For the CDR3, the DNA is TGTGCCAGCGGCCGTGAGAAGTCCGGGGGACCCACAGATACGCAGTATTTT.

This clonotype came up many times. The V call is TRBV15, the J call TRBJ1-1, with 7 nucleotides matching TRBD1. CDR1 is LNHNV and CDR2 is YYDKDF in the germline V gene (reference sequence). This CDR3 has 13 residues. Germline trimming cut 3 bases from V and 5 bases from J; bases unmatched to any gene: 3. The CDR3 coding sequence is TGTGCCACCAGCAGCACAGGGGAAACTGAAGCTTTCTTT. Its translation: CATSSTGETEAFF.

This clonotype was seen repeatedly, ten times or more. The V and J genes are TRBV19 and TRBJ2-2, with D maybe TRBD1 (5 bases). This CDR3 contains 15 residues. Between the trimmed V and J ends, which lost 1 base and 0 bases, there was a span of 6 bases. Germline CDR1 and CDR2: LNHDA and SQIVND (reference sequence). The DNA for the CDR3 is TGTGCCAGTAGTATAGGGACAACGAACACCGGGGAGCTGTTTTTT. As protein: CASSIGTTNTGELFF.

This clonotype has ten or more counts. The chain carries TRBV30 and TRBJ2-7; weak D call: TRBD2 (6 bases). Germline values: CDR1 GTSNPN, CDR2 SVGIG (reference sequence). The ends were cut back, 3 bases at V and 2 bases at J, with 17 bases in the middle. The CDR3 totals 15 residues. CDR3 bases: TGTGCCTGGAGCCCAGGCGGGGCAGTCCCCTACGAGCAGTACTTC. Residues: CAWSPGGAVPYEQYF.

Notes on this clonotype: Being one base from a much bigger clone, this may be a read error. The chain combines TRBV12-3 or TRBV12-4 with TRBJ2-7, with a tentative D call TRBD1 (6 bases). The germline V and J ends were trimmed by 6 bases and 0 bases, with 12 bases remaining between them. The CDR3 is 14 amino acids. The chain's CDR3 is CASSWGRGSYEQYF. CDR3 nucleotides: TGTGCCAGCAGCTGGGGCAGGGGCTCCTACGAGCAGTACTTC.

This clonotype was found many times. J is TRBJ1-2 and V is TRBV4-1; TRBD1 matches 10 bases. The J segment lost 3 bases and the V segment lost 6 bases, leaving 13 bases of the junction unmatched. CDR1 MGHRA and CDR2 YSYEKL come from the germline V gene. The CDR3 spans 17 residues. CDR3 protein: CASRPLGQGPSYYGYTF. CDR3 coding DNA: TGCGCCAGCAGACCACTGGGACAGGGGCCTTCCTACTATGGCTACACCTTC.

This clonotype was counted many times. The rearrangement uses TRBV24-1 and TRBJ1-1; possibly TRBD1 for D (5 bases). V lost 7 bases, J lost 3 bases, and 14 bases lay in between. Germline CDR1 is KGHDR and CDR2 is SFDVKD. The CDR3 has 14 amino acids. The CDR3 is CATSPGGSYTEAFF. In DNA form, the CDR3 reads TGTGCCACCAGCCCCGGGGGGTCCTACACTGAAGCTTTCTTT.

CDR3 nucleotides: TGTGCCAGCAGTTCCATCCCCTTGGAGGTCGACTATGGCTACACCTTC. Amino acid sequence: CASSSIPLEVDYGYTF. The V gene is TRBV12-3 or TRBV12-4, the J gene TRBJ1-2; D is unresolved. Trimming took off 4 bases at V and 3 bases at J, with 18 bases between the two ends. CDR3 length: 16 residues.

This clonotype was detected many times. The V and J genes are TRBV6-1 and TRBJ1-1; D unresolved. The CDR3 is 12 amino acids. Between the trimmed V and J ends, which lost 5 bases and 11 bases, there was a span of 15 bases. Per the germline V gene, CDR1 is MNHNS and CDR2 is SASEGT. The CDR3 is CASSPTVPAAFF. CDR3 bases: TGTGCCAGCAGTCCAACCGTCCCTGCCGCTTTCTTT.

V is TRBV19 and J is TRBJ1-5, with 8 bases matching TRBD1. CDR1 and CDR2 from the germline V gene are LNHDA and SQIVND (reference sequence). V shed 2 bases and J 6 bases; nucleotides not matched to a gene: 6. The length of the CDR3 is 15 residues. The CDR3 protein is CASSITVDRAQPQHF. The CDR3, as DNA: TGTGCCAGTAGTATAACGGTGGACAGGGCTCAGCCCCAGCATTTT.

The chain couples TRBV5-1 to TRBJ2-5; the D gene is possibly TRBD2 (6 bases). This CDR3 is built from 16 residues. CDR1 is SGHRS, CDR2 YFSETQ, per germline. Trimming stripped 4 bases from V and 4 bases from J, with 20 bases between. CDR3 sequence: CASSPRGGASRETQYF. CDR3 in DNA: TGCGCCAGCAGCCCGCGGGGTGGGGCTTCGAGAGAGACCCAGTACTTC.

V gene TRBV6-1 combines with J gene TRBJ2-7; D is ambiguous. Trimming shortened V by 3 bases and J by 7 bases, and 10 bases separated the two germline ends. The CDR3 totals 12 residues. The V gene's germline CDR1 is MNHNS and CDR2 SASEGT. CDR3 sequence (DNA): TGTGCCAGCAGTGACCTGCTACGGGAGCAGTACTTC. It codes for CASSDLLREQYF.

This chain uses TRBV19 with TRBJ1-2; 7 nucleotides match TRBD1. The trim removed 5 bases at V and 2 bases at J, leaving 11 bases unmatched. The CDR3 has 16 amino acids. From germline, CDR1 is LNHDA and CDR2 SQIVND (reference sequence). The CDR3 coding sequence is TGTGCCAGTAGTCCTCGAGGGGGACAGCCCAACTATGGCTACACCTTC. Its protein product is CASSPRGGQPNYGYTF. Full variable domain (remainder filled in from reference TRBV19 and TRBJ1-2): DGGITQSPKYLFRKEGQNVTLSCEQNLNHDAMYWYRQDPGQGLRLIYYSQIVNDFQKGDIAEGYSVSREKKESFPLTVTSAQKNPTAFYLCASSPRGGQPNYGYTFGSGTRLTVV.

This clonotype was detected many times. The chain uses TRBV6-1 and TRBJ1-1; 8 nucleotides match TRBD1. V lost 4 bases, J lost 5 bases, and 3 bases stayed unmatched. From germline, CDR1 is MNHNS and CDR2 SASEGT. The CDR3 has 13 residues. This chain's CDR3 is CASSAQGATEAFF. Written as DNA, the CDR3 is TGTGCCAGCAGTGCTCAGGGGGCTACTGAAGCTTTCTTT.

The chain carries TRBV28 and TRBJ1-2; no reliable D call. V was shortened by 2 bases and J by 2 bases, with 18 bases between the two germline ends. The CDR3 is 17 amino acids. Germline-derived CDR1 and CDR2 are MDHEN and SYDVKM. The CDR3 is CASSLVVGILTNYGYTF. As DNA, the CDR3 is TGTGCCAGCAGTTTAGTGGTCGGGATCCTGACCAACTATGGCTACACCTTC.

This clonotype was picked up many times. V usage is TRBV6-1 and J usage is TRBJ2-2; 8 bases fit TRBD1. The V gene's germline CDR1 is MNHNS and CDR2 SASEGT. This CDR3 spans 14 amino acids. The V and J ends lost 7 bases and 4 bases, in that order; junction bases with no gene match: 5. The CDR3 nucleotides are TGTGCCAGCACCTTTGGACAGGGCACCGGGGAGCTGTTTTTT. This gives the protein CASTFGQGTGELFF.

At least ten counts were recorded for this clonotype. The genes are TRBV6-2 or TRBV6-3 and TRBJ1-5, with TRBD1 matching 7 bases. This CDR3 has 19 amino acids. With 2 bases clipped from V and 1 base from J, the junction kept 14 bases outside the gene matches. Germline V gene lookup returns CDR1 MNHEY and CDR2 SVGEGT. This chain's CDR3 is CASSYRGGRGTLSNQPQHF. CDR3 DNA: TGTGCCAGCAGTTACAGGGGAGGCAGGGGGACCCTCAGCAATCAGCCCCAGCATTTT.

This clonotype was counted at least ten times. The chain joins TRBV6-1 to TRBJ1-2; D is ambiguous. Germline V gene lookup returns CDR1 MNHNS and CDR2 SASEGT. The CDR3 spans 11 residues. With 6 bases removed from V and 4 bases from J, the gap between germline ends came to 6 bases. The CDR3 region has the DNA TGTGCCAGCAGGTCAGGCTATGGCTACACCTTC. Residues: CASRSGYGYTF.

This rearrangement joins TRBV2 to TRBJ2-5; D gene unclear. The germline V gene has CDR1 SNHLY and CDR2 FYNNEI. V was cut by 7 bases and J by 4 bases, with 10 bases left in between. There are 12 residues in the CDR3. This CDR3 is CASMDVRETQYF. CDR3 bases: TGTGCCAGCATGGACGTACGAGAGACCCAGTACTTC.

The V gene is TRBV6-1, the J gene TRBJ1-3; D perhaps matches TRBD1 (6 bases). This CDR3 region has 15 residues. V was cut by 5 bases and J by 3 bases, with 14 bases left in between. Germline loops: CDR1 MNHNS, CDR2 SASEGT. The CDR3 DNA follows: TGTGCCAGCAGTAAACAACAGGGTGTTGGAAACACCATATATTTT. Protein: CASSKQQGVGNTIYF.

This clonotype was seen ten or more times. Here the CDR3 DNA reads TGTGCCAGCACCCTCATGGACCCGAACACCGGGGAGCTGTTTTTT. It translates to CASTLMDPNTGELFF. V is TRBV12-3 or TRBV12-4 and J is TRBJ2-2, with D hard to call. The V gene lost 7 bases and the J gene lost 0 bases, with 12 bases spanning the gap. There are 15 residues in the CDR3.

Ten or more counts support this clonotype. This chain uses TRBV12-3 or TRBV12-4 with TRBJ2-2; TRBD1 agrees at 10 bases. V lost 7 bases to trimming and J lost 5 bases; unmatched junction nucleotides: 4. This CDR3 spans 14 amino acids. CDR3 coding DNA: TGTGCCAGCACCGGGACAGGGGAAACCGGGGAGCTGTTTTTT. Its translation is CASTGTGETGELFF.